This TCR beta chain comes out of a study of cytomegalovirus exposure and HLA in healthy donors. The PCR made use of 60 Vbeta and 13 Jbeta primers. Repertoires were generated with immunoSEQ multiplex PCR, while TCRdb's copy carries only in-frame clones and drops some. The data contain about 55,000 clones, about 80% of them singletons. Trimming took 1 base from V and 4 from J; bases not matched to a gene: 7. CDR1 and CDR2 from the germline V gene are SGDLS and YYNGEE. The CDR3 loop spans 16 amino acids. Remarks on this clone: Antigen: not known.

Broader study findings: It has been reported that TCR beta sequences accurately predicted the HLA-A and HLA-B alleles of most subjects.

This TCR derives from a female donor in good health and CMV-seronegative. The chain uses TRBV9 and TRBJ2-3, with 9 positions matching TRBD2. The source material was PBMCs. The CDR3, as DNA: TGTGCCAGCAGCGTAACATCTGCGGGGGGGCCAGATACGCAGTATTTT. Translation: CASSVTSAGGPDTQYF.